These 10 T cell receptor beta chains were all obtained from the same sample, sequenced in a study of cytomegalovirus exposure and HLA in healthy donors. Only in-frame clones appear in the TCRdb table, and some are missing; sequencing was by immunoSEQ multiplex PCR. The sample carries some 83,000 clones, approximately 93% recorded once. The sample comprised PBMCs. These receptors all come from a woman aged 18-35 years in good health and CMV-seronegative.

This chain links TRBV5-1 with TRBJ2-1; TRBD2 matches at 7 bases. The CDR3 contains 18 residues. Germline assignment: CDR1 SGHRS and CDR2 YFSETQ. Unmatched junction bases numbered 13, after V lost 0 bases and J lost 4 bases. CDR3 sequence: CASSLGAGVGLRYNEQFF. DNA of the CDR3: TGCGCCAGCAGCTTGGGGGCGGGAGTAGGTCTAAGGTACAATGAGCAGTTCTTC.

This chain links TRBV19 with TRBJ2-2; D is unclear. Trimming took off 1 base at V and 0 bases at J, with 15 bases between the two ends. The CDR3 is 18 amino acids. Germline V gene data show CDR1 as LNHDA and CDR2 as SQIVND (reference sequence). The CDR3 reads CASSIVSGYSANTGELFF. CDR3 DNA: TGTGCCAGTAGTATAGTATCCGGTTACTCCGCGAACACCGGGGAGCTGTTTTTT.

The count of this clone is one. The chain is built from TRBV6-5 and TRBJ1-1, with D hard to call. The germline V and J ends were trimmed by 4 bases and 11 bases, with 11 bases remaining between them. CDR1 is MNHEY and CDR2 is SVGAGI in the germline V gene. The CDR3 runs to 11 residues. In nucleotides, the CDR3 is TGTGCCAGCAGTTCAGCCTTCGGGGCTTTCTTT. It codes for CASSSAFGAFF.

The rearrangement links TRBV23-1 to TRBJ1-2, with D tentatively TRBD1 (5 bases). TRBV23-1 carries the ORF label, with uncertain function. This CDR3 spans 13 amino acids. Trimming pared 0 bases from V and 6 bases from J, leaving 8 bases between. The CDR3 DNA reads TGCGCCAGCAGTCAATCTTCCAGGGATGGCTACACCTTC. Amino acid sequence: CASSQSSRDGYTF.

This rearrangement joins TRBV19 to TRBJ2-1; the match to TRBD1 covers 7 bases. Germline lookup yields CDR1 LNHDA and CDR2 SQIVND (reference sequence). The ends lost 3 bases at V and 0 bases at J; junction bases unmatched: 8. The CDR3 length is 17 residues. The CDR3 nucleotides are TGTGCCAGTAGTATGGAGACAGGGATCGGCTCCTACAATGAGCAGTTCTTC. Translated, it gives CASSMETGIGSYNEQFF.

The J gene is TRBJ2-2, the V gene TRBV7-2; 9 positions agree with TRBD1. The CDR3 is 16 residues long. The germline V gene encodes CDR1 SGHTA and CDR2 FQGNSA. Trimming at V came to 8 bases and at J to 6 bases, leaving 13 bases not matched to a gene. CDR3 loop: CASATGTGSFSGELFF. The CDR3, as DNA: TGTGCCAGCGCCACCGGGACAGGGAGTTTTTCCGGGGAGCTGTTTTTT.

The J gene is TRBJ2-7, the V gene TRBV6-5; possibly TRBD1 for D (6 bases). Looked up from germline, CDR1 is MNHEY and CDR2 is SVGAGI. The CDR3 contains 15 residues. Trimming stripped 2 bases from V and 1 base from J, with 12 bases between. The CDR3 nucleotides are TGTGCCAGCAGTTACACTATAGGACAGTCCTACGAGCAGTACTTC. Amino acids: CASSYTIGQSYEQYF.

The genes are TRBV4-1 and TRBJ2-7; unclear D gene. Germline V gene lookup returns CDR1 MGHRA and CDR2 YSYEKL. The CDR3 runs 14 residues. V gave up 1 base and J gave up 7 bases, with 14 bases separating them. The CDR3 DNA reads as TGCGCCAGCAGCCAAGCCGGAACGGGTGGGGAGCAGTACTTC. Its translation: CASSQAGTGGEQYF.

The CDR3 is CASSLTLGTGVYEQYF. CDR3 in DNA: TGTGCCAGCAGTTTAACTCTCGGGACAGGGGTCTACGAGCAGTACTTC. The rearrangement uses TRBV14 and TRBJ2-7; 10 bases agree with TRBD1. Per the germline V gene, CDR1 is SGHDN and CDR2 is FVKESK. V shed 6 bases and J 3 bases; nucleotides not matched to a gene: 11. The CDR3 covers 16 residues.

This CDR3 is CASSQVLAGGLNEQFF. The CDR3 coding sequence is TGCGCCAGCAGCCAAGTCCTAGCGGGAGGGCTCAATGAGCAGTTCTTC. The rearrangement links TRBV4-1 to TRBJ2-1; 12 bases map to TRBD2. This CDR3 is 16 amino acids long. The V gene's germline CDR1 is MGHRA and CDR2 YSYEKL. Trimming cost V 1 base and J 6 bases; bases outside gene matches: 4.